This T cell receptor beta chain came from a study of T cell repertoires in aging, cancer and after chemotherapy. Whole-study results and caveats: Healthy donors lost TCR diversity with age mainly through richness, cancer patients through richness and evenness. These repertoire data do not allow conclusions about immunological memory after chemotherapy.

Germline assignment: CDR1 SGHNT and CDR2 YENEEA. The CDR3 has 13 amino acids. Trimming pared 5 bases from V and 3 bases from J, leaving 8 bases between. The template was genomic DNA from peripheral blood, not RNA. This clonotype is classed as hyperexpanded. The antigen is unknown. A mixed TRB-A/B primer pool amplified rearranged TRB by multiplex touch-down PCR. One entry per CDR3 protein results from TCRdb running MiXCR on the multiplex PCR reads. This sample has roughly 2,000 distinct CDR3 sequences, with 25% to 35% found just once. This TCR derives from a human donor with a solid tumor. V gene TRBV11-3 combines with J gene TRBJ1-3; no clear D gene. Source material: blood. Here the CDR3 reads CASSHQYGNTIYF. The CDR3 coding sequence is TGTGCCAGCAGCCATCAGTATGGAAACACCATATATTTT.